A single sample gave rise to the 13 T cell receptor beta chains below, sequenced in a study of cytomegalovirus exposure and HLA in healthy donors. Primers included in the PCR were 60 Vbeta and 13 Jbeta primers. Generated by immunoSEQ multiplex PCR, the TCRdb table keeps only in-frame clones and is missing some. The sample holds approximately 86,000 clones, about two thirds seen once. Sequencing used PBMCs. Receptors were obtained from a man between 60 and 75 years old in good health and CMV-seronegative.

The chain is built from TRBV5-1 and TRBJ1-2; D unresolved. Germline assignment: CDR1 SGHRS and CDR2 YFSETQ. The CDR3 contains 14 residues. V was trimmed by 0 bases and J by 2 bases, leaving 8 bases between them. The CDR3: CASSLAVENYGYTF. The CDR3 bases are TGCGCCAGCAGCTTGGCCGTGGAGAACTATGGCTACACCTTC.

V usage is TRBV5-1 and J usage is TRBJ1-3; possibly TRBD1 for D (6 bases). The CDR3 runs 16 residues. Germline CDR1 SGHRS, CDR2 YFSETQ. Trimming removed 0 bases from V and 0 bases from J, with 10 bases in between. For the CDR3, the DNA is TGCGCCAGCAGCTTGGCCACAGGGAGCTCTGGAAACACCATATATTTT. This encodes CASSLATGSSGNTIYF. The full variable domain, its missing parts supplied by reference TRBV5-1 and TRBJ1-3, is KAGVTQTPRYLIKTRGQQVTLSCSPISGHRSVSWYQQTPGQGLQFLFEYFSETQRNKGNFPGRFSGRQFSNSRSEMNVSTLELGDSALYLCASSLATGSSGNTIYFGEGSWLTVV.

The V call is TRBV7-2, the J call TRBJ1-1, with D unclear. Germline CDR1 SGHTA, CDR2 FQGNSA. The ends were cut back, 5 bases at V and 1 base at J, with 14 bases in the middle. CDR3 size: 15 residues. The CDR3 here is CASSIHAAENTEAFF. In DNA, the CDR3 is TGTGCCAGCAGCATTCACGCGGCGGAGAACACTGAAGCTTTCTTT.

This clone was counted a single time. The chain has TRBV6-6 and TRBJ1-5; maybe TRBD1 (5 bases). Trimming shortened V by 8 bases and J by 2 bases, and 7 bases separated the two germline ends. The CDR3 is 12 residues long. CDR1 is MNHNY and CDR2 is SVGAGI in the germline V gene (reference sequence). The CDR3 DNA follows: TGTGCCAGCGGGGCGGGCAATCAGCCCCAGCATTTT. It codes for CASGAGNQPQHF.

In its sample, this clone was seen a few times. This sequence joins TRBV6-6 and TRBJ1-1; D is uncertain. The CDR3 is 12 residues long. The germline V gene has CDR1 MNHNY and CDR2 SVGAGI (reference sequence). V was pared by 2 bases and J by 4 bases, with 5 bases between. CDR3 region: CASSYPPTEAFF. For the CDR3, the DNA is TGTGCCAGCAGTTACCCTCCCACTGAAGCTTTCTTT.

The chain uses TRBV7-8 and TRBJ2-7; 11 nucleotides agree with TRBD2. V gave up 5 bases and J gave up 5 bases; unmatched junction bases: 11. Germline V gene data show CDR1 as SGHVS and CDR2 as FQNEAQ. This CDR3 contains 16 residues. In DNA form, the CDR3 reads TGTGCCAGCAGCCAAAATAGCGGGAGGGCCTTTGACGAGCAGTACTTC. It encodes CASSQNSGRAFDEQYF.

The chain recombines TRBV18 with TRBJ2-5; 9 bases fit TRBD2. Germline V CDR1 and CDR2: KGHSH, LQKENI. The V and J ends lost 2 bases and 5 bases, in that order; junction bases with no gene match: 6. CDR3 size: 15 residues. The CDR3: CASSPKLAGRETQYF. The CDR3 DNA reads TGTGCCAGCTCACCAAAACTAGCGGGTAGGGAGACCCAGTACTTC.

This chain links TRBV18 with TRBJ1-2, with 11 bases matching TRBD1. In germline, CDR1 is KGHSH, CDR2 LQKENI. The CDR3 is 14 residues long. Trimming at V came to 3 bases and at J to 8 bases, leaving 5 bases not matched to a gene. CDR3 nucleotide sequence: TGTGCCAGCTCACCCGGACAGGGGGCGGAAGGCTACACCTTC. Protein product: CASSPGQGAEGYTF.

V gene TRBV28 combines with J gene TRBJ1-3; D is unresolved. Per germline, CDR1 MDHEN and CDR2 SYDVKM. The CDR3 sequence is 14 residues long. V shed 3 bases and J shed 1 base, with 7 bases lying between them. The CDR3 region has the DNA TGTGCCAGCAGTTTCCCCGGGTCTGGAAACACCATATATTTT. Encoded protein: CASSFPGSGNTIYF.

In the case of this clone: At one of its ends the junction is not consistent with the germline gene, which may arise from a read error. This rearrangement joins TRBV30 to TRBJ2-3; TRBD1 is a possible D gene (6 bases). Per the germline V gene, CDR1 is GTSNPN and CDR2 is SVGIG (reference sequence). The CDR3 runs 14 residues. CDR3 amino acids: CAWGQGQSTHTQYF. CDR3 nucleotides: TGTGCCTGGGGTCAGGGGCAATCCACACATACGCAGTATTTT.

The gene calls are TRBV30 and TRBJ2-1; 13 bases are shared with TRBD2. The CDR3 covers 16 residues. V lost 1 base to trimming and J lost 4 bases; unmatched junction nucleotides: 4. CDR1 and CDR2 (germline): GTSNPN, SVGIG (reference sequence). As DNA, the CDR3 is TGTGCCTGGAGTGGGAGACTAGCGGGGGGTTACAATGAGCAGTTCTTC. This gives the protein CAWSGRLAGGYNEQFF.

This chain's CDR3 is CASSLDSLEQFF. The CDR3 nucleotides read TGTGCCAGCAGCCTCGACAGCCTGGAGCAGTTCTTC. This rearrangement joins TRBV7-8 to TRBJ2-1; D perhaps matches TRBD1 (5 bases). Germline V gene lookup returns CDR1 SGHVS and CDR2 FQNEAQ. Trimming took 5 bases from V and 10 from J, leaving 12 bases between them. The CDR3 is 12 residues long.

This clone has a handful of counts. J is TRBJ2-1 and V is TRBV15; possible D gene TRBD2, 6 bases. Trimming pared 5 bases from V and 0 bases from J, leaving 23 bases between. Germline CDR1 reads LNHNV; CDR2 reads YYDKDF (reference sequence). The CDR3 is made up of 19 amino acids. The CDR3 DNA reads as TGTGCCACCAGCGTTCTGCCGTCCCTAGCGACCAGCTCCTACAATGAGCAGTTCTTC. Translated, it gives CATSVLPSLATSSYNEQFF.